This T cell receptor beta chain was observed in a study of shared clonotypes between healthy human individuals. Study at large: Three plates each covered CD4 naive and memory; CD8 naive two, CD8 memory one.

Assay runs were performed at deep level. Assay used: immunoSEQ multiplex PCR; TCRdb lists only in-frame clones, some missing. The repertoire holds 1.6 million or so clones, with around 95% as singletons. About this clone: Its cognate antigen is unknown.

V lost 1 base to trimming and J lost 0 bases; unmatched junction nucleotides: 9. The CDR3 consists of 18 residues. Per germline, CDR1 SGHVS and CDR2 FQNEAQ. CD4+ cells were split into CD45RA+ naive and CD45RA-negative memory subsets. The study, taken as a whole, reports: Among the subsets, naive ones generally showed larger estimated richness than memory ones.

Input material: naive CD4+ T cells sorted from blood. Sample subset: CD45RA+ positively selected. The chain combines TRBV7-8 with TRBJ2-7, with 10 bases that match TRBD2. The receptor was isolated from a man aged 25 to 40 in good health. CDR3: CASSLVVAGGLSSYEQYF. For the CDR3, the DNA is TGTGCCAGCAGCTTAGTAGTAGCGGGAGGCCTAAGCTCCTACGAGCAGTACTTC.